This entry lists 32 T cell receptor beta chains sequenced from one sample in a study of CD8+CD57+ T cells in acquired aplastic anemia. CDR3 and TCR beta VDJ profiling relied on a genomic DNA template. Using its own MiXCR run on the reads, TCRdb lists one record per CDR3 protein. This table has about 81,000 distinct CDR3 sequences, around 44% appearing once. Input material: sorted CD4+, CD8+, or CD8+CD57+ T cells (not recorded which) from PBMCs. These receptor sequences come from a human donor in good health, serving as a control.

This sequence joins TRBV10-1 and TRBJ2-2; D possibly corresponds to TRBD2 (5 bases). The length of the CDR3 is 15 residues. CDR1 WNHNN and CDR2 SYGVQD come from the germline V gene (reference sequence). Deletions cut 6 bases from V and 6 bases from J, with 17 bases between. In nucleotides, the CDR3 is TGCGCCAGCAGCTTCATTTGGGAGTCGGCCGGGGAGCTGTTTTTT. Translating it yields CASSFIWESAGELFF.

For this clonotype: This may stem from a read error, because a much larger clone lies one nucleotide away. V usage is TRBV11-1 and J usage is TRBJ2-3; 7 positions agree with TRBD1. Germline V gene lookup returns CDR1 SGHAT and CDR2 FQDESV (reference sequence). The CDR3 totals 15 residues. CDR3 residues: CASSVGGQSTGTQYF. The CDR3 coding sequence is TGTGCCAGCAGCGTAGGGGGACAGAGCACAGGTACGCAGTATTTT.

This clonotype was seen a few times. This chain joins TRBV5-4 and TRBJ1-1; tentatively, D is TRBD1 (6 bases). The CDR3 loop spans 15 amino acids. From germline, CDR1 is SGHNT and CDR2 YYREEE (reference sequence). V was pared by 2 bases and J by 0 bases, with 11 bases between. CDR3 DNA sequence: TGTGCCAGCAGCTTAACACAGGGTTTGAACACTGAAGCTTTCTTT. This codes for CASSLTQGLNTEAFF. Full variable domain (outside the CDR3, taken from reference TRBV5-4 and TRBJ1-1): ETGVTQSPTHLIKTRGQQVTLRCSSQSGHNTVSWYQQALGQGPQFIFQYYREEENGRGNFPPRFSGLQFPNYSSELNVNALELDDSALYLCASSLTQGLNTEAFFGQGTRLTVV.

This clonotype was seen more than once but under ten times. The CDR3 reads CASSRDSNTGELFF. For the CDR3, the DNA is TGTGCCAGCAGCCGGGATTCGAACACCGGGGAGCTGTTTTTT. The chain combines TRBV12-3 or TRBV12-4 with TRBJ2-2; maybe TRBD2 (5 bases). The CDR3 runs to 14 residues. Trimming removed 6 bases from V and 0 bases from J, with 8 bases in between.

With respect to this clonotype: This may be a read error, as it is one base from a much larger clone. The V call is TRBV7-8, the J call TRBJ1-4, with D unclear. The CDR3 totals 15 residues. V was cut by 4 bases and J by 7 bases, with 16 bases left in between. Germline loops: CDR1 SGHVS, CDR2 FQNEAQ. The CDR3 DNA is TGTGCCAGCAGCTCTAGTTCAAGTCGTAGTGAAAAACTGTTTTTT. This encodes CASSSSSSRSEKLFF.

This clonotype was recorded many times. Compared with germline, one end of the junction differs, possibly owing to a read error. CDR3 protein: CASSGTRPSDEQYF. In DNA form, the CDR3 reads TGTGCCAGCAGTGGTACACGGCCCTCCGACGAGCAGTACTTC. The chain uses TRBV6-1 and TRBJ2-7; D call uncertain. The CDR3 is 14 residues long. Per germline, CDR1 MNHNS and CDR2 SASEGT.

V is TRBV4-2 and J is TRBJ2-3, with TRBD2 matching 7 bases. V lost 5 bases and J lost 0; bases outside the gene matches: 8. Germline CDR1 LGHNA, CDR2 YNFKEQ. The CDR3 runs 16 residues. In DNA form, the CDR3 reads TGTGCCAGCAGCAGCCGGGACTATACTAGCACAGATACGCAGTATTTT. It is translated as CASSSRDYTSTDTQYF.

The V and J genes are TRBV4-3 and TRBJ2-7; 8 bases align to TRBD1. Germline CDR1 LGHNA, CDR2 YSLEER. This CDR3 contains 13 residues. V shed 4 bases and J 2 bases; nucleotides not matched to a gene: 1. The CDR3 coding sequence is TGCGCCAGCAGCCGGACAGGGACCTACGAGCAGTACGTC. This sequence encodes CASSRTGTYEQYV.

This clonotype was detected many times. This chain uses TRBV24-1 with TRBJ2-5, with D hard to call. Germline V gene sequence: CDR1 KGHDR, CDR2 SFDVKD. This CDR3 contains 12 residues. V was trimmed by 0 bases and J by 5 bases, leaving 3 bases between them. This CDR3 reads CATSDLFETQYF. The CDR3 nucleotides read TGTGCCACCAGTGATTTGTTTGAGACCCAGTACTTC.

Many counts were recorded for this clonotype. The rearrangement uses TRBV24-1 and TRBJ1-1; D uncertain. The CDR3 length is 13 residues. Trimming pared 4 bases from V and 6 bases from J, leaving 11 bases between. Germline V gene data show CDR1 as KGHDR and CDR2 as SFDVKD. As DNA, the CDR3 is TGTGCCACCAGTGACCCCAGGAGCGCTGAAGCTTTCTTT. This sequence encodes CATSDPRSAEAFF.

There are many counts of this clonotype. The chain joins TRBV6-1 to TRBJ2-7; 11 bases agree with TRBD1. Germline CDR1 and CDR2: MNHNS and SASEGT. This CDR3 is 14 amino acids long. Trimming took 7 bases from V and 3 from J; bases not matched to a gene: 5. The CDR3 nucleotides read TGTGCCAGCAACCCCGGGACAGGGGGCTACGAGCAGTACTTC. This sequence encodes CASNPGTGGYEQYF.

This clonotype has only a few counts. With a much larger clone just one base away, this may be a read error. The rearrangement uses TRBV12-3 or TRBV12-4 and TRBJ2-7; the D is unclear. The CDR3 is made up of 12 amino acids. V lost 5 bases, J lost 2 bases, and 7 bases lay in between. This CDR3 reads CASSVSPYEQYF. CDR3 bases: TGTGCCAGCAGTGTAAGCCCCTACGAGCAGTACTTC.

At least ten counts were recorded for this clonotype. This chain joins TRBV18 and TRBJ2-7; D gene unclear. V lost 0 bases, J lost 2 bases, and 5 bases lay in between. CDR3 length equals 13 residues. The germline gives CDR1 KGHSH, CDR2 LQKENI. In DNA form, the CDR3 reads TGTGCCAGCTCACCACCCGAGACCTACGAGCAGTACTTC. It translates to CASSPPETYEQYF.

This clonotype was recorded a few times. The CDR3 DNA follows: TGTGCCAGCAGCCCCACGTTGTCCGGGGAGCTGTTTTTT. This sequence encodes CASSPTLSGELFF. V gene TRBV12-3 or TRBV12-4 combines with J gene TRBJ2-2; D gene ambiguous. V was shortened by 6 bases and J by 6 bases, with 11 bases between the two germline ends. The CDR3 has 13 amino acids.

Only a few counts were recorded for this clonotype. V usage is TRBV18 and J usage is TRBJ1-1, with D uncertain. The CDR3 spans 13 residues. The V and J ends lost 3 bases and 4 bases respectively, with 9 bases between them. CDR1 and CDR2 (germline): KGHSH, LQKENI. CDR3 DNA: TGTGCCAGCTCACCCGGGAGGAGCACTGAAGCTTTCTTT. It translates to CASSPGRSTEAFF.

There are a few counts of this clonotype. The CDR3 is CASSDRDRTQYF. The CDR3, as DNA: TGTGCCAGCAGTGATAGGGACAGGACGCAGTATTTT. The chain joins TRBV6-1 to TRBJ2-3; 8 bases fit TRBD1. The CDR3 totals 12 residues. V was pared by 3 bases and J by 9 bases, with 2 bases of the junction left unmatched. Germline loops: CDR1 MNHNS, CDR2 SASEGT.

This chain uses TRBV10-3 with TRBJ2-5; 7 positions match TRBD2. Germline V lookup: CDR1 ENHRY, CDR2 SYGVKD. This CDR3 contains 11 residues. V dropped 6 bases and J dropped 5; count of bases not matched to a gene: 0. The CDR3 nucleotides are TGTGCCATCAGGGGAGGGGAGACCCAGTACTTC. Translating gives CAIRGGETQYF.

CDR3 bases: TGTGCCAGCAGTGAGGACAGCGGCACTGAAGCTTTCTTT. It specifies CASSEDSGTEAFF. The chain links TRBV11-1 to TRBJ1-1; tentatively, D is TRBD1 (6 bases). V lost 6 bases and J lost 4, with 12 bases in between. Germline V CDR1 and CDR2: SGHAT, FQDESV (reference sequence). CDR3 size: 13 residues.

Comment on this clonotype: Given a much more abundant clone one base away, this may be a read error. The rearrangement links TRBV11-2 to TRBJ2-7; perhaps TRBD2 as D (6 bases). Germline CDR1 reads SGHAT; CDR2 reads FQNNGV. V lost 5 bases and J 5 bases, leaving 22 bases between the germline ends. The CDR3 has 16 amino acids. CDR3 in DNA: TGTGCCAGCAGCCCCTCGGAGGGTGGGGGGACCCACGAGCAGTACTTC. This codes for CASSPSEGGGTHEQYF.

The chain recombines TRBV20-1 with TRBJ1-2, with D maybe TRBD1 (5 bases). V lost 0 bases to trimming and J lost 8 bases, with 10 bases between them. This CDR3 contains 12 residues. Looked up from germline, CDR1 is DFQATT and CDR2 is SNEGSKA (reference sequence). The CDR3 DNA reads as TGCAGTGCTAGAGATCAGGGAGACGGCTACACCTTC. Amino acids: CSARDQGDGYTF.

This clonotype came up many times. The chain recombines TRBV2 with TRBJ2-1; D not resolved. This CDR3 has 13 residues. Trimming shortened V by 3 bases and J by 5 bases, and 8 bases separated the two germline ends. Germline V gives CDR1 SNHLY, CDR2 FYNNEI. In DNA form, the CDR3 reads TGTGCCAGCAGTGAGAGGCTACACAATGAGCAGTTCTTC. Translating gives CASSERLHNEQFF.

There are many counts of this clonotype. This chain uses TRBV2 with TRBJ2-1; the match to TRBD2 covers 12 bases. The V segment lost 5 bases and the J segment 0 bases; nucleotides outside the gene matches: 2. This CDR3 has 16 amino acids. Germline V gene data show CDR1 as SNHLY and CDR2 as FYNNEI. CDR3 protein: CASSTTSGSSYNEQFF. The CDR3 DNA reads as TGTGCCAGCAGTACGACTAGCGGGAGCTCCTACAATGAGCAGTTCTTC.

For this clonotype: Possible read error: a much larger clone is one base away. The chain couples TRBV5-5 to TRBJ2-5; TRBD2 aligns across 10 bases. The ends lost 4 bases at V and 4 bases at J; junction bases unmatched: 10. The CDR3 totals 16 residues. The V gene's germline CDR1 is SGHKS and CDR2 YYEKEE (reference sequence). The CDR3 is CASSRGWLAGAETQYF. CDR3 coding DNA: TGTGCCAGCAGCCGGGGGTGGCTAGCGGGGGCAGAGACCCAGTACTTC. Using reference TRBV5-5 and TRBJ2-5 for the parts outside the CDR3, the full variable domain is DAGVTQSPTHLIKTRGQQVTLRCSPISGHKSVSWYQQVLGQGPQFIFQYYEKEERGRGNFPDRFSARQFPNYSSELNVNALLLGDSALYLCASSRGWLAGAETQYFGPGTRLLVL.

Many counts were recorded for this clonotype. The chain links TRBV7-8 to TRBJ1-1, with 7 bases identical to TRBD1. Germline V gene lookup returns CDR1 SGHVS and CDR2 FQNEAQ. J was trimmed by 1 base and V by 5 bases; bases with no gene match: 4. CDR3 length equals 14 residues. CDR3 amino acids: CASSLQGSNTEAFF. The CDR3 DNA is TGTGCCAGCAGCCTACAGGGGTCGAACACTGAAGCTTTCTTT. Full variable domain (rest looked up from reference TRBV7-8 and TRBJ1-1): GAGVSQSPRYKVAKRGQDVALRCDPISGHVSLFWYQQALGQGPEFLTYFQNEAQLDKSGLPSDRFFAERPEGSVSTLKIQRTQQEDSAVYLCASSLQGSNTEAFFGQGTRLTVV.

As for this clonotype: A much larger clone is a single base away; this may be a read error. This chain joins TRBV16 and TRBJ1-4; D is unresolved. Germline-derived CDR1 and CDR2 are KGHSY and FQNENV. V was pared by 4 bases and J by 3 bases, with 15 bases between. CDR3 length: 16 amino acids. CDR3 residues: CASSPTGEAPNEKLFF. The CDR3 bases are TGTGCCAGCAGCCCCACGGGAGAGGCTCCTAATGAAAAACTGTTTTTT.

This clonotype has just a few counts. The chain employs TRBV7-4 and TRBJ2-7; TRBD1 aligns across 8 bases. The V gene's germline CDR1 is SGHVT and CDR2 SQSDAQ. The CDR3 spans 14 residues. Germline trimming cut 3 bases from V and 2 bases from J; bases unmatched to any gene: 3. The CDR3 region has the DNA TGTGCCAGCAGCTTGACAGGGGTAGCCTACGAGCAGTACTTC. Residues: CASSLTGVAYEQYF.

This clonotype was counted ten times or more. The V and J genes are TRBV19 and TRBJ1-1; D is uncertain. The CDR3 consists of 13 residues. Germline V gene data show CDR1 as LNHDA and CDR2 as SQIVND (reference sequence). V was cut by 5 bases and J by 9 bases, with 16 bases left in between. The CDR3 here is CASSLGETAQAFF. CDR3 DNA: TGTGCCAGTAGTCTCGGGGAAACGGCCCAAGCTTTCTTT.

Notes on this clonotype: A much larger clone sits a single nucleotide away, making a read error possible. Because the CDR3 is missing its conserved closing phenylalanine or tryptophan, this is likely a read error. The chain has TRBV6-1 and TRBJ1-1; a weak D match, TRBD1 (6 bases). The CDR3 length is 14 residues. The germline V and J ends were trimmed by 2 bases and 2 bases, with 9 bases remaining between them. The germline CDR1 and CDR2 sequences are MNHNS and SASEGT. Here the CDR3 DNA reads TGTGCCAGCAGTGAACTCAGGGGTAACACTGAAGCTTTCCTT. Encoded protein: CASSELRGNTEAFL.

With regard to this clonotype: The conserved final phenylalanine or tryptophan is absent from the CDR3, which likely points to a read error. This rearrangement joins TRBV15 to TRBJ1-2; D gene ambiguous. The germline V gene has CDR1 LNHNV and CDR2 YYDKDF (reference sequence). Trimming pared 5 bases from V and 7 bases from J, leaving 20 bases between. The CDR3 loop spans 15 amino acids. CDR3 residues: CATSRGREGFSGYTS. The CDR3 DNA is TGTGCCACCAGCCGCGGTAGGGAAGGTTTCTCTGGCTACACCTCC.

V is TRBV27 and J is TRBJ2-7; 7 bases align to TRBD2. The CDR3 is 15 residues long. Germline lookup yields CDR1 MNHEY and CDR2 SMNVEV (reference sequence). V was clipped by 4 bases and J by 7 bases; unmatched bases: 13. The CDR3 sequence: CASSSGLGGTKEQYF. The DNA of the CDR3 is TGTGCCAGCAGTTCTGGACTAGGCGGTACCAAGGAGCAGTACTTC.

The chain joins TRBV25-1 to TRBJ2-3, with D tentatively TRBD1 or TRBD2 (5 bases each). V lost 8 bases to trimming and J lost 6 bases, with 39 bases between them. CDR1 and CDR2 from the germline V gene are MGHDK and SYGVNS. CDR3 length: 21 residues. The CDR3 sequence: CASSTPGATPQPGASSDTQYF. The CDR3 DNA follows: TGTGCCAGCTCAACACCTGGCGCAACCCCCCAGCCCGGGGCGAGCAGCGATACGCAGTATTTT.

This clonotype has ten or more counts. The chain joins TRBV9 to TRBJ2-2; TRBD2 aligns across 10 bases. Germline CDR1 reads SGDLS; CDR2 reads YYNGEE. With V trimmed by 3 bases and J by 3 bases, 5 bases remained unmatched. The CDR3 covers 16 residues. CDR3: CASSAGTSVDTGELFF. In nucleotides, the CDR3 is TGTGCCAGCAGCGCCGGGACTAGCGTGGACACCGGGGAGCTGTTTTTT. The variable domain in full, completed from reference TRBV9 and TRBJ2-2, reads DSGVTQTPKHLITATGQRVTLRCSPRSGDLSVYWYQQSLDQGLQFLIQYYNGEERAKGNILERFSAQQFPDLHSELNLSSLELGDSALYFCASSAGTSVDTGELFFGEGSRLTVL.